These 11 T cell receptor beta chains came from one sample sequenced in a study of blood T cell repertoires in COVID-19. Sequenced by immunoSEQ multiplex PCR; TCRdb stores in-frame clones only, minus some. The sample has about 370,000 clones; around 87% are singletons. Sequencing input: peripheral blood. The receptors come from a woman aged 25 to 39 with COVID-19, enrolled during active disease.

V usage is TRBV3-1 (or the pseudogene TRBV3-2) and J usage is TRBJ1-1; possibly TRBD1 for D (5 bases). This CDR3 has 14 amino acids. The V end was cut by 2 bases, the J end by 3 bases, with 10 bases between. Germline V CDR1 and CDR2: LGHDT, YNNKEL (reference sequence). CDR3 residues: CASSQTGGYTEAFF. Here the CDR3 DNA reads TGTGCCAGCAGCCAAACGGGGGGATACACTGAAGCTTTCTTT.

The chain links TRBV21-1 to TRBJ1-1; TRBD1 is the table's D call and was not checked against the DNA. TRBV21-1 is a documented pseudogene. The CDR3 covers 12 residues. The CDR3 is CVPGQMNTEAFF. As DNA, the CDR3 is TGTGTCCCGGGACAGATGAACACTGAAGCTTTCTTT.

The chain recombines TRBV10-3 with TRBJ2-3; possible D gene TRBD2, 6 bases. Deletions cut 7 bases from V and 3 bases from J, with 20 bases between. The CDR3 length is 16 residues. CDR1 and CDR2 (germline): ENHRY, SYGVKD. This chain's CDR3 is CAIMGVVEGWTDTQYF. The CDR3 DNA is TGTGCCATCATGGGCGTGGTGGAGGGGTGGACAGATACGCAGTATTTT.

This clone occurred once. The chain uses TRBV29-1 and TRBJ2-7, with D hard to call. The CDR3 length is 13 residues. From germline, CDR1 is SQVTM and CDR2 ANQGSEA. V gave up 2 bases and J gave up 0 bases, with 8 bases separating them. CDR3 loop: CSVERLDSYEQYF. DNA for the CDR3: TGCAGCGTTGAACGCCTAGACTCCTACGAGCAGTACTTC.

A few counts support this clone. This chain links TRBV6-2 or TRBV6-3 with TRBJ1-3; a possible D gene is TRBD1 (5 bases). Germline V gene lookup returns CDR1 MNHEY and CDR2 SVGEGT. Trimming stripped 5 bases from V and 1 base from J, with 6 bases between. The length of the CDR3 is 13 residues. CDR3 DNA sequence: TGTGCCAGCAGTCGACAGTCTGGAAACACCATATATTTT. Protein: CASSRQSGNTIYF.

The rearrangement uses TRBV25-1 and TRBJ1-1; 9 positions agree with TRBD1. This CDR3 spans 16 amino acids. Germline V gives CDR1 MGHDK, CDR2 SYGVNS. With V trimmed by 7 bases and J by 1 base, 10 bases remained unmatched. The CDR3 sequence: CASTGSPGQGNTEAFF. For the CDR3, the DNA is TGTGCCAGCACCGGGTCGCCGGGACAGGGGAACACTGAAGCTTTCTTT.

The CDR3 reads CASSRTTRTAEAFF. The CDR3 coding sequence is TGCGCCAGCAGCCGAACCACCCGGACAGCTGAAGCTTTCTTT. This chain connects TRBV5-1 to TRBJ1-1, with D perhaps TRBD1 (6 bases). Trimming took 4 bases from V and 6 from J, leaving 16 bases between them. The length of the CDR3 is 14 residues. CDR1 and CDR2 (germline): SGHRS, YFSETQ.

This clone was detected once. V gene TRBV6-2 or TRBV6-3 combines with J gene TRBJ1-1; perhaps TRBD1 as D (6 bases). V was clipped by 4 bases and J by 1 base, with 16 bases between them. The CDR3 totals 16 residues. CDR1 is MNHEY and CDR2 is SVGEGT in the germline V gene. The CDR3 DNA reads as TGTGCCAGCAGTTTCCCCCGACAGGAGCGGAACACTGAAGCTTTCTTT. Protein: CASSFPRQERNTEAFF.

The chain has TRBV12-3 or TRBV12-4 and TRBJ2-5, with D perhaps matching TRBD1 (6 bases). The V and J ends lost 8 bases and 5 bases respectively, with 15 bases between them. The CDR3 totals 13 residues. In DNA, the CDR3 is TGTGCCAGCCGGGTGGCAGGGGAGGAGACCCAGTACTTC. Translation: CASRVAGEETQYF.

CDR3 DNA sequence: TGTGCCAGCAGTTACGCCGGACAGGGCTACGAGCAGTACTTC. It yields the protein CASSYAGQGYEQYF. The chain uses TRBV6-5 and TRBJ2-7, with 8 bases matching TRBD1. The CDR3 runs 14 residues. CDR1 and CDR2 (germline): MNHEY, SVGAGI. The V and J ends lost 2 bases and 3 bases, in that order; junction bases with no gene match: 3.

The chain recombines TRBV11-2 with TRBJ2-7; possibly TRBD1 for D (5 bases). The CDR3 is 15 amino acids. Germline-derived CDR1 and CDR2 are SGHAT and FQNNGV. The V gene lost 2 bases and the J gene lost 2 bases, with 13 bases spanning the gap. The CDR3 spells CASSLQGSRAYEQYF. The CDR3 DNA sequence: TGTGCCAGCAGCTTACAGGGTTCGAGAGCCTACGAGCAGTACTTC.